The rows below give T cell receptor beta chains drawn from one sample of a study of technical replicates of blood from several donors. Repertoires were generated with immunoSEQ multiplex PCR, while TCRdb's copy carries only in-frame clones and drops some. The sample lists 50,000 to 60,000 clones, 90% to 95% occurring once. The sample taken for sequencing was PBMCs. These receptors originate from a human donor in good health. Some clones in this sample may be carry-over from other donors' samples. Each CDR3 is given with its conserved first and last residue. D genes are given only for firm matches. The size entry is marked missing in some rows and otherwise reads once, few, many or a size class.

j_call clone_size v_call d_call cdr3_length cdr3_aa cdr3_nt
TRBJ2-4 . TRBV7-2 TRBD2 16 CASSSGLAGDKNIQYF TGTGCCAGCAGCTCGGGACTAGCGGGGGACAAAAACATTCAGTACTTC
TRBJ2-7 . TRBV7-6 . 16 CASSLAGADSSYEQYF TGTGCCAGCAGCTTAGCGGGGGCAGATAGCTCCTACGAGCAGTACTTC
TRBJ2-3 . TRBV5-6 TRBD2 15 CASSYYGTSGGTQYF TGTGCCAGCAGCTATTATGGGACTAGCGGGGGCACGCAGTATTTT
TRBJ2-7 . TRBV7-2 TRBD2 15 CASSLQRGGVGEQYF TGTGCCAGCAGCCTCCAGCGGGGGGGGGTAGGTGAGCAGTACTTC
TRBJ2-7 once TRBV4-3 . 15 CASSQDRDSSYEQYF TGCGCCAGCAGCCAAGATCGGGACTCCTCCTACGAGCAGTACTTC
TRBJ1-5 few TRBV7-9 TRBD1 16 CASSSGGPDSNQPQHF TGTGCCAGCAGCTCAGGGGGCCCGGATAGCAATCAGCCCCAGCATTTT
TRBJ1-1 . TRBV20-1 . 11 CSAAGNTEAFF TGCAGTGCAGCGGGCAACACTGAAGCTTTCTTT
TRBJ2-4 once TRBV5-1 TRBD2 18 CASSQEGAGVGAKNIQYF TGCGCCAGCAGCCAGGAGGGAGCGGGAGTGGGGGCCAAAAACATTCAGTACTTC
TRBJ2-4 . TRBV7-2 . 15 CASASGIAGAYIQYF TGTGCCAGCGCCTCGGGGATCGCGGGGGCGTACATTCAGTACTTC
TRBJ2-5 . TRBV30 TRBD2 13 CAWSQLAGETQYF TGTGCCTGGAGTCAACTAGCGGGAGAGACCCAGTACTTC
TRBJ2-7 . TRBV10-3 . 12 CAISETDCEQYF TGTGCCATCAGTGAAACCGACTGCGAGCAGTACTTC